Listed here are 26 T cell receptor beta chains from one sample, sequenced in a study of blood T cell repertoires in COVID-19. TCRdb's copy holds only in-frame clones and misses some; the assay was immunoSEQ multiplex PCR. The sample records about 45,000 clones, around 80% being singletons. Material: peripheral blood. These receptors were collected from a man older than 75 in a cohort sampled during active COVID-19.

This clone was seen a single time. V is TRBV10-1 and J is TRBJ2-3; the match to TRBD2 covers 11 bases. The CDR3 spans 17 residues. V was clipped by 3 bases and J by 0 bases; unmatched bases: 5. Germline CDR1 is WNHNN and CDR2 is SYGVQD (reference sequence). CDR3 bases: TGCGCCAGCAGTGAAGAGACTAGCGGGGCCAGCACAGATACGCAGTATTTT. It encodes CASSEETSGASTDTQYF.

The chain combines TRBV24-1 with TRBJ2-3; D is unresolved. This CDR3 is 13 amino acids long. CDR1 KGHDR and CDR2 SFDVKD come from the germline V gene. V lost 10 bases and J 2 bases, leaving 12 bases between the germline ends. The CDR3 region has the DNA TGTGCCACGGCTCTCACAGACACAGATACGCAGTATTTT. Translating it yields CATALTDTDTQYF.

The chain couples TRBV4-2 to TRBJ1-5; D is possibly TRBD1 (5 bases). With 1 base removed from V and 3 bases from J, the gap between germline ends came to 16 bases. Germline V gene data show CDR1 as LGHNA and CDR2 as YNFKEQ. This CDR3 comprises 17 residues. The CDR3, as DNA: TGTGCCAGCAGCCAAGGCAGGGCGAGGTCCGACAATCAGCCCCAGCATTTT. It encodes CASSQGRARSDNQPQHF.

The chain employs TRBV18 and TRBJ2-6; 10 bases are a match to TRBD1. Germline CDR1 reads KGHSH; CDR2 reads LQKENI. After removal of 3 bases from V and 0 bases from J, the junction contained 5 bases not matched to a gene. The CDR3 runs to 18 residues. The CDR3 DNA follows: TGTGCCAGCTCACCCCCTCGGACAGGGGGCTCTGGGGCCAACGTCCTGACTTTC. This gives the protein CASSPPRTGGSGANVLTF.

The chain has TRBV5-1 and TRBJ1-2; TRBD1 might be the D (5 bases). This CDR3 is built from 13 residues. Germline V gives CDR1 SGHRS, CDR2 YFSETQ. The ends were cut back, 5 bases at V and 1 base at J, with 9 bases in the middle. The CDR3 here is CASRRDFNYGYTF. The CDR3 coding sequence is TGCGCCAGCAGGCGGGACTTTAACTATGGCTACACCTTC.

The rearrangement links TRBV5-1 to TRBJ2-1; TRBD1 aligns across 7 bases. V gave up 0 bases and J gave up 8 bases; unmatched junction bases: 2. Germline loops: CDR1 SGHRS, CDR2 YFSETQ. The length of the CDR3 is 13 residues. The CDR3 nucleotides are TGCGCCAGCAGCTTGGTACAGGGGTATGAGCAGTTCTTC. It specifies CASSLVQGYEQFF.

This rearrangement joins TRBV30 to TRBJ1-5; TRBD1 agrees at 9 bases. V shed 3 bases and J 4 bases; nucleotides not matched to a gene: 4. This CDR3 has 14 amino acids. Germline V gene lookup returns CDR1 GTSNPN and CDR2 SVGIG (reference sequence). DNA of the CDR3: TGTGCCTGGAGCCCCGGGACAGGGAATCAGCCCCAGCATTTT. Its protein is CAWSPGTGNQPQHF.

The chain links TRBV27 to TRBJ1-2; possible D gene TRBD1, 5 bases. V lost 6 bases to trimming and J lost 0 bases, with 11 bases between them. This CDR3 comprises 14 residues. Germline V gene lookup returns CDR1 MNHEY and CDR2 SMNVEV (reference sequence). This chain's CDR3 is CASSPRQPNYGYTF. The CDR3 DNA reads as TGTGCCAGCAGCCCCCGACAGCCTAACTATGGCTACACCTTC.

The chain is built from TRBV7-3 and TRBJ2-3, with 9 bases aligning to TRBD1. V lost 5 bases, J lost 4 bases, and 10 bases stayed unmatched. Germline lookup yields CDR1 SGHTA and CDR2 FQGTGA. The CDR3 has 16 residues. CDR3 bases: TGTGCCAGCAGCATGAGCGGGACAGGGAATGCAGATACGCAGTATTTT. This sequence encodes CASSMSGTGNADTQYF.

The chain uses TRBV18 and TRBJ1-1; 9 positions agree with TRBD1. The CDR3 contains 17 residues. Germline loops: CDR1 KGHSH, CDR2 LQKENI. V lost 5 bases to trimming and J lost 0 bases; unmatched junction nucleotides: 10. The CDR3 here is CASSSTGGSKLNTEAFF. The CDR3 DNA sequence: TGTGCCAGCTCATCGACAGGGGGTTCGAAATTGAACACTGAAGCTTTCTTT.

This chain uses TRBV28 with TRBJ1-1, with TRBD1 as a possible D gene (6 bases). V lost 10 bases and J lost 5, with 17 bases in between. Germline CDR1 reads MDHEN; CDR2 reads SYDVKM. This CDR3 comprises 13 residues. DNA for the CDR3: TGTGCCATCCAACGGGGGGCTCGTACTGAAGCTTTCTTT. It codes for CAIQRGARTEAFF.

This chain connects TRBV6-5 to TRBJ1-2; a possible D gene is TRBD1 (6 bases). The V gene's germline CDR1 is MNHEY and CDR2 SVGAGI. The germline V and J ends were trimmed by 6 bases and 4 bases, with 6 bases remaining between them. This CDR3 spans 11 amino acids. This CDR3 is CASRDSYGYTF. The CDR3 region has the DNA TGTGCCAGCAGGGACAGCTATGGCTACACCTTC.

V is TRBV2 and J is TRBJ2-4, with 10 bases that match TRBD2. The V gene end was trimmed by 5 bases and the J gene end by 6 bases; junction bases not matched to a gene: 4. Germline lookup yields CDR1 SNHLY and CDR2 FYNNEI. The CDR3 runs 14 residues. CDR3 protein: CASSRTSGANIQYF. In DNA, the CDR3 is TGTGCCAGCAGTCGTACTAGCGGGGCAAACATTCAGTACTTC.

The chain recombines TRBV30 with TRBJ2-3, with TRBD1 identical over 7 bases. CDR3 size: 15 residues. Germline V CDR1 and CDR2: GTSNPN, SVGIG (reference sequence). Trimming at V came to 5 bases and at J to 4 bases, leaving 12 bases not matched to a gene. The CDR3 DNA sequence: TGTGCCTGGCTAAACAGGGGCCGAAACTCAGATACGCAGTATTTT. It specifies CAWLNRGRNSDTQYF.

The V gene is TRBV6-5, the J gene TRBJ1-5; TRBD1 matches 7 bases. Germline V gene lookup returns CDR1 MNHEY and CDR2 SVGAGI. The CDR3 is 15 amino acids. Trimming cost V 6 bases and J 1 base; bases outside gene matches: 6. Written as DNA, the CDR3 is TGTGCCAGCAGACGTACAGGGGAAAGCAATCAGCCCCAGCATTTT. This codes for CASRRTGESNQPQHF.

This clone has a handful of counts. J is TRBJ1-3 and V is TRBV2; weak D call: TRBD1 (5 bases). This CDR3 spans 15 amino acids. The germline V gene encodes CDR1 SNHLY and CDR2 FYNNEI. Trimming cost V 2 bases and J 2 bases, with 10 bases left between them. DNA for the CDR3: TGTGCCAGCAGTGAAATGCCCAGGGCTGGAAACACCATATATTTT. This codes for CASSEMPRAGNTIYF.

The CDR3 loop is CTSTQRRDRGRLRAGELFF. The CDR3 DNA sequence: TGCACCAGCACCCAAAGACGGGACAGGGGGCGACTAAGAGCCGGGGAGCTGTTTTTT. The chain links TRBV1 to TRBJ2-2; TRBD1, the D gene given by the table, was not confirmed from the DNA. TRBV1 represents a pseudogene. The CDR3 consists of 19 residues.

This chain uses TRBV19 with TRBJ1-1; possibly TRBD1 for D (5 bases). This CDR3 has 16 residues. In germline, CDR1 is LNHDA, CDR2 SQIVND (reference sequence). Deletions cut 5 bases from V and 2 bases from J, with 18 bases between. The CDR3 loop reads CASSPHETVFNTEAFF. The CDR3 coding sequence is TGTGCCAGTAGTCCCCATGAGACAGTCTTCAACACTGAAGCTTTCTTT.

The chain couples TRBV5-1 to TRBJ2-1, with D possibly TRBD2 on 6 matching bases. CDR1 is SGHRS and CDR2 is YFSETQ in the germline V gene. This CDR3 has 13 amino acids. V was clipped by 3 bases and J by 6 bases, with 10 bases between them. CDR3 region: CASSSGGVNEQFF. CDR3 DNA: TGCGCCAGCAGCTCCGGCGGGGTCAATGAGCAGTTCTTC.

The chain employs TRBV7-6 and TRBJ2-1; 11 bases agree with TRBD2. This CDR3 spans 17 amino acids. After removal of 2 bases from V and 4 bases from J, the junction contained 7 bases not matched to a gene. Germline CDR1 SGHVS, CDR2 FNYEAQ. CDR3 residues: CASSLPPTSGAYNEQFF. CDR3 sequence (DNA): TGTGCCAGCAGCTTACCCCCGACTAGCGGGGCGTACAATGAGCAGTTCTTC.

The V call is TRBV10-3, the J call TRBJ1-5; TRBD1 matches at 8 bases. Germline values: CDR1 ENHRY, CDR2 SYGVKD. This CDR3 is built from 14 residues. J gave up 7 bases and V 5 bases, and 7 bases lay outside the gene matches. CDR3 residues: CAISIDRGGQPQHF. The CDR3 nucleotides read TGTGCCATCAGTATCGACAGGGGAGGGCAGCCCCAGCATTTT.

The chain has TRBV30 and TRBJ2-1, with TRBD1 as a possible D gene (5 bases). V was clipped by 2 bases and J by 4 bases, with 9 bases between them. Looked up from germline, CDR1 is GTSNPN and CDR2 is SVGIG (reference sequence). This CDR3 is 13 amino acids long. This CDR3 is CAWSPHRYNEQFF. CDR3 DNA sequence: TGTGCCTGGAGTCCTCACAGGTACAATGAGCAGTTCTTC. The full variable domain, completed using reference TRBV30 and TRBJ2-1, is SQTIHQWPATLVQPVGSPLSLECTVEGTSNPNLYWYRQAAGRGLQLLFYSVGIGQISSEVPQNLSASRPQDRQFILSSKKLLLSDSGFYLCAWSPHRYNEQFFGPGTRLTVL.

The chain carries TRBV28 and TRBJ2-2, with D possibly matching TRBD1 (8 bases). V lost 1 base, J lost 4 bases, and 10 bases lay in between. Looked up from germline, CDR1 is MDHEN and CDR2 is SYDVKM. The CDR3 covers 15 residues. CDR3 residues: CASSLYRGGTGELFF. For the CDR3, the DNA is TGTGCCAGCAGTTTATACAGGGGGGGCACCGGGGAGCTGTTTTTT.

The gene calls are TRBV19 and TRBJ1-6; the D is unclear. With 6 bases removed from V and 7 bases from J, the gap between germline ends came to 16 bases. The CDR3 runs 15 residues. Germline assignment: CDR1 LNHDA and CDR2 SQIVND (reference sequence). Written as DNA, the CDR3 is TGTGCCAGTAGAACCGGGGTACGGACCAATTCACCCCTCCACTTT. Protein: CASRTGVRTNSPLHF. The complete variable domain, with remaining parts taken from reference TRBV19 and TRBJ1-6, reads DGGITQSPKYLFRKEGQNVTLSCEQNLNHDAMYWYRQDPGQGLRLIYYSQIVNDFQKGDIAEGYSVSREKKESFPLTVTSAQKNPTAFYLCASRTGVRTNSPLHFGNGTRLTVT.

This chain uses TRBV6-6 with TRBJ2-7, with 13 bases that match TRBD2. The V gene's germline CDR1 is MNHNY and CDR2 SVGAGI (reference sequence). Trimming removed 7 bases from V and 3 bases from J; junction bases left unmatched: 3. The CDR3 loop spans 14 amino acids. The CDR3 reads CASTGTSGNYEQYF. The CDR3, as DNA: TGTGCCAGCACAGGGACTAGCGGGAACTACGAGCAGTACTTC.

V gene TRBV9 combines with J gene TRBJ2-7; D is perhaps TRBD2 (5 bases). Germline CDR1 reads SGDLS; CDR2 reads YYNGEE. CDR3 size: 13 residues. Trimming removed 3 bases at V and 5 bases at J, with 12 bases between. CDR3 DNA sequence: TGTGCCAGCAGCGGTACCGGGGTCAACGAGCAGTACTTC. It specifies CASSGTGVNEQYF.